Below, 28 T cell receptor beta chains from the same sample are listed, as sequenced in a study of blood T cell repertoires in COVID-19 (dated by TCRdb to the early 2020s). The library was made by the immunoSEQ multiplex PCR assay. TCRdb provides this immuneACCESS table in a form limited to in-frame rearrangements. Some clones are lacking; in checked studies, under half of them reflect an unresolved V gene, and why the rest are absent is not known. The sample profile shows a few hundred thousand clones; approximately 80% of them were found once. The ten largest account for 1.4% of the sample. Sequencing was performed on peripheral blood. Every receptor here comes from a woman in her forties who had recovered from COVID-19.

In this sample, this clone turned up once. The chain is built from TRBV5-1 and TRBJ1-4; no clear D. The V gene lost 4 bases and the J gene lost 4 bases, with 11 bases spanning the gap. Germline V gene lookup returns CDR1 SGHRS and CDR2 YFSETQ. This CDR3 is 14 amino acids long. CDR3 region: CASSRLGINEKLFF. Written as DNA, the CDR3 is TGCGCCAGCAGCCGATTGGGCATTAATGAAAAACTGTTTTTT.

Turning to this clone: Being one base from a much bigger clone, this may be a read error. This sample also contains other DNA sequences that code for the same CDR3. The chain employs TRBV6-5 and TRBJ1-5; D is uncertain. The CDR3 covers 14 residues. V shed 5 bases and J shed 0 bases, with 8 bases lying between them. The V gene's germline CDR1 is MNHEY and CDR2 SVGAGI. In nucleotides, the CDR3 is TGTGCCAGCAGTCCCGGTGATAGCAATCAGCCCCAGCATTTT. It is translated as CASSPGDSNQPQHF.

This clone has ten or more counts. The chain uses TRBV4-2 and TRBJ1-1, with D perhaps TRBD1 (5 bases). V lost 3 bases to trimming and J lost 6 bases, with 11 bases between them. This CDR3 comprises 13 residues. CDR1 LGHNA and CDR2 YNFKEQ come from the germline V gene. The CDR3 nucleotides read TGTGCCAGCAGCCAGGAGGGGTTCTCTGAAGCTTTCTTT. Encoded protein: CASSQEGFSEAFF.

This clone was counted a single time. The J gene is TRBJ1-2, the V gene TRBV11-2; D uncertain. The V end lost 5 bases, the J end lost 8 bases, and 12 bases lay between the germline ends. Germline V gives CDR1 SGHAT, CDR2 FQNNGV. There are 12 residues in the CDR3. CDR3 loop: CASSPGLGGYTF. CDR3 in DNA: TGTGCCAGCAGCCCCGGACTGGGGGGCTACACCTTC.

CDR3 bases: TGTGCCAGCAGCCAAACGGGGAGCTCCTACGAGCAGTACTTC. It is translated as CASSQTGSSYEQYF. This chain joins TRBV3-1 (or the pseudogene TRBV3-2) and TRBJ2-7; TRBD2 is a possible D gene (5 bases). This CDR3 spans 14 amino acids. Trimming removed 2 bases from V and 0 bases from J, with 8 bases in between. CDR1 and CDR2 from the germline V gene are LGHDT and YNNKEL (reference sequence).

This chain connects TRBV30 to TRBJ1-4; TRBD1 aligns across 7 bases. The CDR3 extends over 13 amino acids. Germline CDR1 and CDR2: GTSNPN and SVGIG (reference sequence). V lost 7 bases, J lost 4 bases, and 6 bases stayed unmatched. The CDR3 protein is CASTTGNNEKLFF. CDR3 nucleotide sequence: TGTGCCTCTACGACAGGGAATAATGAAAAACTGTTTTTT.

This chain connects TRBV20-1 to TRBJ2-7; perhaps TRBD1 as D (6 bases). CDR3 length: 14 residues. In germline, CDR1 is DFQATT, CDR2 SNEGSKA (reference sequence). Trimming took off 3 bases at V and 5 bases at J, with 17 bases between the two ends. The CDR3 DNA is TGCAGTGCTAGTGGAGGCATACAGGGTAACGAGCAGTACTTC. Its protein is CSASGGIQGNEQYF.

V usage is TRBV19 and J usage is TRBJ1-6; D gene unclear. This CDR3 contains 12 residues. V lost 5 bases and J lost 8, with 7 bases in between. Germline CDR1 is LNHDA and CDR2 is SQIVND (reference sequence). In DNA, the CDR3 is TGTGCCAGTAGTGAGGGAGATTCACCCCTCCACTTT. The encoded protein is CASSEGDSPLHF.

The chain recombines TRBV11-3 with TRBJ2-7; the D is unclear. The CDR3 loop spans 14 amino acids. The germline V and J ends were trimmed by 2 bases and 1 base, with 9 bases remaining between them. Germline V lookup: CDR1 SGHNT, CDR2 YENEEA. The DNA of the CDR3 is TGTGCCAGCAGCTTATTTACAGATTCCTACGAGCAGTACTTC. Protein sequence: CASSLFTDSYEQYF.

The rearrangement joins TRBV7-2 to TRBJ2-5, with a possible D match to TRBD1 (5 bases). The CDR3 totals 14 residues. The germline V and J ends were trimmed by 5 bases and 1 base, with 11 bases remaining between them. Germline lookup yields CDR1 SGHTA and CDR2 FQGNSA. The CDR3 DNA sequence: TGTGCCAGCAGCCCCAGACAGACCCAAGAGACCCAGTACTTC. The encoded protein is CASSPRQTQETQYF.

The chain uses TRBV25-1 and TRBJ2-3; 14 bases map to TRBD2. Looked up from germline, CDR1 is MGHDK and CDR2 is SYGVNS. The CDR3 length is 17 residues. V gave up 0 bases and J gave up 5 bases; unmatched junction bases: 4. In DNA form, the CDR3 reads TGTGCCAGCAGTGAATACGGACTAGCGGGGGGCAGAGATACGCAGTATTTT. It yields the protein CASSEYGLAGGRDTQYF.

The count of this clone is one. Here the CDR3 reads CASSYSSSPLNTEAFF. CDR3 coding DNA: TGTGCCAGCAGTTACTCGTCTAGCCCTCTGAACACTGAAGCTTTCTTT. The chain couples TRBV6-5 to TRBJ1-1; no clear D. CDR1 and CDR2 (germline): MNHEY, SVGAGI. V was clipped by 0 bases and J by 0 bases, with 11 bases between them. CDR3 length: 16 amino acids.

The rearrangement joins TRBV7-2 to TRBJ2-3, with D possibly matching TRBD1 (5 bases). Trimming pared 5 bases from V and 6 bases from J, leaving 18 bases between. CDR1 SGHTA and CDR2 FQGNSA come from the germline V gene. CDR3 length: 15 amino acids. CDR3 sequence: CASSPTGGVWDTQYF. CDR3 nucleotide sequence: TGTGCCAGCAGCCCCACAGGTGGTGTGTGGGATACGCAGTATTTT.

CDR3 in amino acids: CASSNQGATCGGYTF. The CDR3 coding sequence is TGTGCCAGCAGCAATCAAGGGGCGACCTGTGGAGGCTACACCTTC. The genes are TRBV21-1 and TRBJ1-2; the D call of TRBD1 is as the table states it, not checked on the DNA. TRBV21-1 is marked as a pseudogene. The CDR3 is made up of 15 amino acids.

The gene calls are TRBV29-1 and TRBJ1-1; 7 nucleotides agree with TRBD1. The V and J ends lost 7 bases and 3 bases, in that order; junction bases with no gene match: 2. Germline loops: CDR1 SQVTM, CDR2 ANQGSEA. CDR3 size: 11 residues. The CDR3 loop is CSAGGDTEAFF. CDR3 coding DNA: TGCAGCGCAGGGGGGGACACTGAAGCTTTCTTT.

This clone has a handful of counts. As DNA, the CDR3 is TGTGCCAGCAGTGGCAAGAGGGACAGGGCCTATGGCTACACCTTC. Translation: CASSGKRDRAYGYTF. The chain joins TRBV9 to TRBJ1-2; TRBD1 matches at 9 bases. The V segment lost 5 bases and the J segment 4 bases; nucleotides outside the gene matches: 9. This CDR3 has 15 residues. The V gene's germline CDR1 is SGDLS and CDR2 YYNGEE.

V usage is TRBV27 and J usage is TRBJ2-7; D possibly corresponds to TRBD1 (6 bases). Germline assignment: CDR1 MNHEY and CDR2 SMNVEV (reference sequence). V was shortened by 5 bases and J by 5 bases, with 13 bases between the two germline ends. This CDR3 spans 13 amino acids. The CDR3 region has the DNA TGTGCCAGCAGTCCTGGGGACATCCACGAGCAGTACTTC. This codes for CASSPGDIHEQYF.

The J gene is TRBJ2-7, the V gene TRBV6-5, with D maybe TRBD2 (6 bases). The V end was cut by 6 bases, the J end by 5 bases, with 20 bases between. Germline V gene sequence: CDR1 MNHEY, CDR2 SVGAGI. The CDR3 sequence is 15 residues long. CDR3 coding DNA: TGTGCCAGCAGAGACGCGGGGTCGCAAGGCAACGAGCAGTACTTC. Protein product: CASRDAGSQGNEQYF.

DNA of the CDR3: TGTGCCAGCAGCCCTGTCGACGCAGGGACTGAAGCTTTCTTT. Translation gives CASSPVDAGTEAFF. The chain carries TRBV3-1 (or the pseudogene TRBV3-2) and TRBJ1-1; D may be TRBD1 (5 bases). The CDR3 is 14 amino acids. Trimming stripped 4 bases from V and 5 bases from J, with 14 bases between. CDR1 and CDR2 (germline): LGHDT, YNNKEL (reference sequence).

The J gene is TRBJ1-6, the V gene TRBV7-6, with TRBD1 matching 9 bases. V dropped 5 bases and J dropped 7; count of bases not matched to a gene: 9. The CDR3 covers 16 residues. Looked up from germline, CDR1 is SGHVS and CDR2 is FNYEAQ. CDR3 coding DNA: TGTGCCAGCAGCCCGAGGGGTGGGACAGGGAATTCACCCCTCCACTTT. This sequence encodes CASSPRGGTGNSPLHF.

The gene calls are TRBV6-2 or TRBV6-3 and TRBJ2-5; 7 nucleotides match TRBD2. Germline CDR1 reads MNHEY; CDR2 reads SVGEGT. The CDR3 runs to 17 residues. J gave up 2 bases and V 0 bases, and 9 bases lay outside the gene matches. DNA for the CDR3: TGTGCCAGCAGTTACTCTTTTGCGTCGGGGGGACAAGAGACCCAGTACTTC. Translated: CASSYSFASGGQETQYF.

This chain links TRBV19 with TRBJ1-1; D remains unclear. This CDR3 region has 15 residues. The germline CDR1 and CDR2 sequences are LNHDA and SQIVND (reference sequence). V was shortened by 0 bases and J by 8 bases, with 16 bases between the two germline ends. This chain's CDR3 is CASSIEGFGSSEAFF. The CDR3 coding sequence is TGTGCCAGTAGTATAGAAGGTTTCGGGTCCTCGGAAGCTTTCTTT.

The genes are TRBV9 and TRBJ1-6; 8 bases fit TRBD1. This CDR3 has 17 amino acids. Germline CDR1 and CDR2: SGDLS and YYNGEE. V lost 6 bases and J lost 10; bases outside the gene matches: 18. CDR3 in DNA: TGTGCCAGCACCCGTAGCCCCCTCGACAGGGGTTTCTCACCCCTCCACTTT. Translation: CASTRSPLDRGFSPLHF.

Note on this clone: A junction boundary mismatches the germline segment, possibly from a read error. As DNA, the CDR3 is TGTGCCAGCAGTTTAGACAGCCCCCTGAGGGCTGGGGCCAACGTCCTGACTTTC. Translating gives CASSLDSPLRAGANVLTF. The V call is TRBV7-6, the J call TRBJ2-6; possibly TRBD1 or TRBD2 for D (5 bases each). This CDR3 is built from 18 residues. Germline V gene lookup returns CDR1 SGHVS and CDR2 FNYEAQ.

CDR3 DNA: TGTGCCAGCAGCCCTAGACTGGGGAACACCGGGGAGCTGTTTTTT. Translation: CASSPRLGNTGELFF. V is TRBV11-3 and J is TRBJ2-2; D uncertain. CDR3 length: 15 amino acids. Trimming left V 5 bases short and J 1 base short, with 11 bases between. CDR1 is SGHNT and CDR2 is YENEEA in the germline V gene. The full variable domain, its missing parts supplied by reference TRBV11-3 and TRBJ2-2, is EAGVVQSPRYKIIEKKQPVAFWCNPISGHNTLYWYLQNLGQGPELLIRYENEEAVDDSQLPKDRFSAERLKGVDSTLKIQPAELGDSAVYLCASSPRLGNTGELFFGEGSRLTVL.

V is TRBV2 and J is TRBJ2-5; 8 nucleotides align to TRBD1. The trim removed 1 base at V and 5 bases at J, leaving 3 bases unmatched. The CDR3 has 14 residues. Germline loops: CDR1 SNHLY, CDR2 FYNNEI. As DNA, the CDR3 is TGTGCCAGCAGTGAAGGTGCAGGGGGCGAGACCCAGTACTTC. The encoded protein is CASSEGAGGETQYF.

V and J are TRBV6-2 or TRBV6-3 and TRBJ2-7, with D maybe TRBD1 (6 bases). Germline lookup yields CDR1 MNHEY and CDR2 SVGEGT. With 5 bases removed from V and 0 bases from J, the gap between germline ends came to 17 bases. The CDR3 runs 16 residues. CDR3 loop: CASSAPGRGSSYEQYF. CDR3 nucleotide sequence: TGTGCCAGCAGTGCACCGGGTAGGGGGTCCTCCTACGAGCAGTACTTC.

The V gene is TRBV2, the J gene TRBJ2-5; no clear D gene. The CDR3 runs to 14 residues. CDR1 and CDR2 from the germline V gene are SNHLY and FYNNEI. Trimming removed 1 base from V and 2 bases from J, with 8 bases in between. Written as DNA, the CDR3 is TGTGCCAGCAGTGAAGTGCCAGAACAAGAGACCCAGTACTTC. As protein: CASSEVPEQETQYF.